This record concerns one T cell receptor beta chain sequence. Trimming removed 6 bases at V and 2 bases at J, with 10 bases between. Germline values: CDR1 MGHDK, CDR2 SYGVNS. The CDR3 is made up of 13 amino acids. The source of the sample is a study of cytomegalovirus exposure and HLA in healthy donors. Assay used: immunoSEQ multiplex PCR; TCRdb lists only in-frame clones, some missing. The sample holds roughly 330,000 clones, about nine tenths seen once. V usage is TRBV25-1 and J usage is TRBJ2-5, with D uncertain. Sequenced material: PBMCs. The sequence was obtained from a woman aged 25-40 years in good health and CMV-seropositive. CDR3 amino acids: CASRAKQQETQYF. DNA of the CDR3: TGTGCCAGCAGGGCTAAACAACAAGAGACCCAGTACTTC.